Each of the 23 T cell receptor beta chains below was sequenced from the same sample in a study of neurological immune-mediated disorders (dated by TCRdb to about 2019). Receptors were amplified or captured by 5' RACE. Instrument on record: Illumina HiSeq 2500. The raw public reads went through TCRdb reprocessing: fastp at Q25, MiXCR clone calling, in-frame beta chains kept. Each CDR3 protein appears once, grouped with its most common genes and DNA. For this sample the table gives about 120,000 distinct CDR3 sequences, of which roughly 3.2% were detected only once. The ten largest clones capture around 1.4% of the sample. The material sequenced was PBMCs. The receptors here all came from a woman between 25 and 40 years old with multiple sclerosis.

This clonotype showed up many times. V gene TRBV11-2 combines with J gene TRBJ2-7, with D uncertain. The germline CDR1 and CDR2 sequences are SGHAT and FQNNGV. V lost 4 bases and J lost 2, with 9 bases in between. The CDR3 spans 13 residues. CDR3 protein: CASSSQPTYEQYF. In nucleotides, the CDR3 is TGTGCCAGCAGCTCCCAACCTACCTACGAGCAGTACTTC.

This clonotype was detected many times. This chain links TRBV12-3 or TRBV12-4 with TRBJ1-1; no clear D. Trimming removed 6 bases from V and 1 base from J, with 12 bases in between. This CDR3 region has 14 residues. CDR3 nucleotides: TGTGCCAGCAGCCCCCAACAAGGGAACACTGAAGCTTTCTTT. It yields the protein CASSPQQGNTEAFF.

This clonotype was seen repeatedly, ten times or more. The chain uses TRBV5-1 and TRBJ2-3; the match to TRBD2 covers 7 bases. J was trimmed by 1 base and V by 4 bases; bases with no gene match: 3. The length of the CDR3 is 14 residues. The germline gives CDR1 SGHRS, CDR2 YFSETQ. The CDR3 DNA reads as TGCGCCAGCAGCCCCGGGAGGCGCACAGATACGCAGTATTTT. Protein product: CASSPGRRTDTQYF.

This clonotype was detected only a few times. This sequence may be a read error, since a much larger clone differs from it by one base. This sequence joins TRBV2 and TRBJ1-6; no reliable D call. Germline CDR1 and CDR2: SNHLY and FYNNEI. The CDR3 covers 15 residues. CDR3 in DNA: TGTGCCAGCAGTCCCAGGTCAGCCCGGGATTCACACCTCCACTTT. It specifies CASSPRSARDSHLHF.

This clonotype was counted ten times or more. The V gene is TRBV18, the J gene TRBJ1-5; D unresolved. Germline CDR1 and CDR2: KGHSH and LQKENI. The CDR3 is 12 residues long. Trimming cost V 3 bases and J 7 bases, with 7 bases left between them. The chain's CDR3 is CASSPRGQPQHF. As DNA, the CDR3 is TGTGCCAGCTCACCGCGGGGACAGCCCCAGCATTTT.

This clonotype was seen at least ten times. The V call is TRBV20-1, the J call TRBJ1-4, with D tentatively TRBD1 (5 bases). The germline V gene has CDR1 DFQATT and CDR2 SNEGSKA (reference sequence). The CDR3 extends over 15 amino acids. The germline V and J ends were trimmed by 0 bases and 6 bases, with 14 bases remaining between them. CDR3 in amino acids: CSARDLRQGYEKLFF. CDR3 bases: TGCAGTGCTAGAGATCTTAGGCAGGGCTATGAAAAACTGTTTTTT.

Ten or more counts support this clonotype. The chain combines TRBV20-1 with TRBJ2-3, with D possibly TRBD1 on 6 matching bases. CDR1 is DFQATT and CDR2 is SNEGSKA in the germline V gene (reference sequence). Trimming took 2 bases from V and 1 from J, leaving 13 bases between them. This CDR3 contains 15 residues. The CDR3 DNA follows: TGCAGTGCTAGACCCCCCAGGGGCCGCACAGATACGCAGTATTTT. It is translated as CSARPPRGRTDTQYF.

This chain links TRBV20-1 with TRBJ2-1; D not resolved. Germline V CDR1 and CDR2: DFQATT, SNEGSKA (reference sequence). This CDR3 has 12 residues. Trimming cost V 6 bases and J 5 bases, with 11 bases left between them. The CDR3 nucleotides read TGCAGTGCCCATAGCAACGACAATGAGCAGTTCTTC. This codes for CSAHSNDNEQFF.

This clonotype showed up many times. The chain combines TRBV20-1 with TRBJ2-3; D remains unclear. The CDR3 spans 13 residues. V was trimmed by 3 bases and J by 2 bases, leaving 9 bases between them. CDR1 is DFQATT and CDR2 is SNEGSKA in the germline V gene (reference sequence). The CDR3, as DNA: TGCAGTGCTAGCCCTGACCTCACAGATACGCAGTATTTT. Amino acids: CSASPDLTDTQYF.

This clonotype showed up many times. The chain uses TRBV12-3 or TRBV12-4 and TRBJ1-3; D unresolved. The CDR3 consists of 12 residues. V was trimmed by 6 bases and J by 6 bases, leaving 9 bases between them. DNA for the CDR3: TGTGCCAGCAGGGGAGAAGAAAACACCATATATTTT. Translated: CASRGEENTIYF.

This clonotype showed up many times. The genes are TRBV4-3 and TRBJ1-4; the D gene is possibly TRBD1 (6 bases). The CDR3 spans 16 residues. Germline V gene data show CDR1 as LGHNA and CDR2 as YSLEER. V shed 3 bases and J shed 0 bases, with 11 bases lying between them. As DNA, the CDR3 is TGCGCCAGCAGCCAGCGTAACAGGGCAACTAATGAAAAACTGTTTTTT. Encoded protein: CASSQRNRATNEKLFF.

This clonotype has at least ten counts. The chain is built from TRBV13 and TRBJ2-2; D might be TRBD1 (6 bases). The CDR3 is 14 amino acids. The germline V and J ends were trimmed by 5 bases and 4 bases, with 11 bases remaining between them. Germline lookup yields CDR1 PRHDT and CDR2 FYEKMQ (reference sequence). Written as DNA, the CDR3 is TGTGCCAGCAGCGTATGGGACACCACCGGGGAGCTGTTTTTT. Amino acid sequence: CASSVWDTTGELFF.

This clonotype has at least ten counts. The CDR3 region has the DNA TGTGCCAGCAGCTTAGTTGCGGGGGAGGAGACCCAGTACTTC. Its protein is CASSLVAGEETQYF. The chain is built from TRBV7-2 and TRBJ2-5; 7 bases are a match to TRBD2. The length of the CDR3 is 14 residues. Germline values: CDR1 SGHTA, CDR2 FQGNSA. The ends lost 1 base at V and 5 bases at J; junction bases unmatched: 4.

The table lists this clonotype with many counts. The chain joins TRBV12-5 to TRBJ1-6; D unclear. Germline V gives CDR1 LGHNT, CDR2 FRNRAP. The CDR3 runs to 9 residues. V was clipped by 6 bases and J by 16 bases, with 7 bases between them. The CDR3 spells CASGNLLHF. The CDR3 bases are TGTGCTAGTGGCAACCTACTCCACTTT.

In this sample, this clonotype turned up many times. The chain combines TRBV20-1 with TRBJ2-2; D tentatively reads TRBD1 or TRBD2 (5 bases each). Deletions cut 3 bases from V and 8 bases from J, with 13 bases between. Germline V gene sequence: CDR1 DFQATT, CDR2 SNEGSKA (reference sequence). The CDR3 consists of 13 residues. CDR3 region: CSASQGTVGELFF. CDR3 bases: TGCAGTGCTAGTCAAGGGACGGTGGGGGAGCTGTTTTTT.

This clonotype occurred many times. The chain couples TRBV5-5 to TRBJ1-6; tentative D call: TRBD1 (6 bases). Between the trimmed V and J ends, which lost 4 bases and 2 bases, there was a span of 10 bases. The CDR3 runs 15 residues. Germline V gene data show CDR1 as SGHKS and CDR2 as YYEKEE (reference sequence). DNA for the CDR3: TGTGCCAGCAGCCCAGACAGGACCTATAATTCACCCCTCCACTTT. Its protein product is CASSPDRTYNSPLHF.

There are many counts of this clonotype. The gene calls are TRBV6-2 or TRBV6-3 and TRBJ1-2; D perhaps matches TRBD1 (6 bases). Trimming stripped 5 bases from V and 4 bases from J, with 11 bases between. Per the germline V gene, CDR1 is MNHEY and CDR2 is SVGEGT. The CDR3 is 13 amino acids. For the CDR3, the DNA is TGTGCCAGCAGTCCCGACAGGTTCTATGGCTACACCTTC. Its translation: CASSPDRFYGYTF.

This clonotype has at least ten counts. The V and J genes are TRBV3-1 and TRBJ1-2; D is undetermined. The CDR3 consists of 14 residues. CDR1 and CDR2 from the germline V gene are LGHDT and YNNKEL (reference sequence). The V end lost 0 bases, the J end lost 2 bases, and 7 bases lay between the germline ends. The CDR3 is CASSQDGRNYGYTF. The DNA for the CDR3 is TGTGCCAGCAGCCAAGATGGTAGAAACTATGGCTACACCTTC.

This clonotype has at least ten counts. The chain employs TRBV5-1 and TRBJ2-3; 7 nucleotides agree with TRBD1. This CDR3 spans 17 amino acids. Trimming at V came to 3 bases and at J to 4 bases, leaving 14 bases not matched to a gene. Per the germline V gene, CDR1 is SGHRS and CDR2 is YFSETQ. CDR3 nucleotides: TGCGCCAGCAGCTCCGTACAGGGGTCGGGGTCCGCAGATACGCAGTATTTT. It encodes CASSSVQGSGSADTQYF.

This clonotype was counted many times. The chain carries TRBV7-2 and TRBJ2-3; D gene unclear. The CDR3 has 14 residues. Trimming cost V 2 bases and J 10 bases, with 16 bases left between them. Germline V gene sequence: CDR1 SGHTA, CDR2 FQGNSA. The CDR3, as DNA: TGTGCCAGCAGCTTAACATCCAGATCCGGAGCGCAGTATTTT. Protein: CASSLTSRSGAQYF.

This clonotype was seen more than once but under ten times. The chain is built from TRBV7-6 and TRBJ1-1, with a tentative D call TRBD1 (6 bases). Germline V gene sequence: CDR1 SGHVS, CDR2 FNYEAQ. The CDR3 loop spans 14 amino acids. V dropped 4 bases and J dropped 3 bases, with 12 bases sitting between them. The CDR3 DNA follows: TGTGCCAGCAGCTCCTCGACAGGACACACTGAAGCTTTCTTT. It encodes CASSSSTGHTEAFF.

The sample holds many counts of this clonotype. The rearrangement links TRBV20-1 to TRBJ2-5; D unclear. The CDR3 is made up of 12 amino acids. Germline V gene sequence: CDR1 DFQATT, CDR2 SNEGSKA (reference sequence). Trimming cost V 3 bases and J 5 bases, with 10 bases left between them. CDR3 sequence reads: CSASSSAETQYF. CDR3 DNA: TGCAGTGCTAGTTCTAGTGCGGAGACCCAGTACTTC.

This clonotype has ten or more counts. This chain joins TRBV29-1 and TRBJ1-1, with D uncertain. Germline V gene lookup returns CDR1 SQVTM and CDR2 ANQGSEA. Trimming shortened V by 4 bases and J by 0 bases, and 18 bases separated the two germline ends. This CDR3 comprises 16 residues. CDR3 nucleotides: TGCAGCGTTGGTTGGCCCCGAGTGGGCATGAACACTGAAGCTTTCTTT. This encodes CSVGWPRVGMNTEAFF.